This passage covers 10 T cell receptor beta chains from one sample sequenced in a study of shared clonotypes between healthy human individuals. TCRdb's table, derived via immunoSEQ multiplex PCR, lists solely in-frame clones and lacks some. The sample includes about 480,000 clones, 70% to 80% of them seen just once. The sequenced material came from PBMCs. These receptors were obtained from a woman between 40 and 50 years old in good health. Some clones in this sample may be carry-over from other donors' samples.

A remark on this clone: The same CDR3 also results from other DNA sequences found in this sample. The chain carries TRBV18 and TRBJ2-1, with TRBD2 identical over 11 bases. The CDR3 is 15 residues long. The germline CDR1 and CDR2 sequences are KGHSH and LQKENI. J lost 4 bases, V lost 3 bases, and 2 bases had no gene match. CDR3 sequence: CASSPTSGRYNEQFF. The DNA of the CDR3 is TGTGCCAGCTCACCCACTAGCGGGAGATACAATGAGCAGTTCTTC.

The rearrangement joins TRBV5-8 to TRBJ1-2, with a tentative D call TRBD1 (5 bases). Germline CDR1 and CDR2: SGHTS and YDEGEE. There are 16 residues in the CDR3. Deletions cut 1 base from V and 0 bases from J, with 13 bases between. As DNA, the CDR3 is TGTGCCAGCAGCTTGCGGTTGGGGGGAGCTAACTATGGCTACACCTTC. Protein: CASSLRLGGANYGYTF.

The DNA of the CDR3 is TGTGCCAGCAGCCCCAGAATTCCGGGACAGGGTTGGACTGAAGCTTTCTTT. Amino acid sequence: CASSPRIPGQGWTEAFF. The chain is built from TRBV7-8 and TRBJ1-1, with 9 bases fitting TRBD1. Germline CDR1 reads SGHVS; CDR2 reads FQNEAQ. V was clipped by 5 bases and J by 5 bases; unmatched bases: 15. The CDR3 is 17 residues long.

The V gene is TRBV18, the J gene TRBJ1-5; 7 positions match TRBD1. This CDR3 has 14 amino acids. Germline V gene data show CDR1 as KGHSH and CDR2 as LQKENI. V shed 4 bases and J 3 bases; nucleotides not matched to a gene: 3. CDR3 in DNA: TGTGCCAGCTCACGGGGGACAGACAATCAGCCCCAGCATTTT. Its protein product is CASSRGTDNQPQHF.

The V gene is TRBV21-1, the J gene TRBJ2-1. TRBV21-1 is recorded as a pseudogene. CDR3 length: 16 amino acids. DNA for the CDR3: TGTGCCAGCAGCAAAGGAGGGGACCATCCCTACAATGAGCAGTTCTTC. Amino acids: CASSKGGDHPYNEQFF.

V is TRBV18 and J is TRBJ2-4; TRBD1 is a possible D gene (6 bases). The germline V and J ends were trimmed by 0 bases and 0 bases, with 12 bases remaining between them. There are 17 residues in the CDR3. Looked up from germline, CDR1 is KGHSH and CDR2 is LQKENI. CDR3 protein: CASSPPGQLIAKNIQYF. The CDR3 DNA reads TGTGCCAGCTCACCACCTGGACAGCTGATAGCCAAAAACATTCAGTACTTC.

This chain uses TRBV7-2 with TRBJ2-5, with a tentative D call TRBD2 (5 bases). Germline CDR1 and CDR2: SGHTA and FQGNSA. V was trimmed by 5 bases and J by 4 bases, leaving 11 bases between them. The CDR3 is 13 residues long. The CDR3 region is CASSSLAPETQYF. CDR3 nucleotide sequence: TGTGCCAGCAGCAGCTTAGCGCCAGAGACCCAGTACTTC.

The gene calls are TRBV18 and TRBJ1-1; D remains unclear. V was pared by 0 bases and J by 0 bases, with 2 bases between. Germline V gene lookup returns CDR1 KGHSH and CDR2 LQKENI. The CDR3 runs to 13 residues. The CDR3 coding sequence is TGTGCCAGCTCACCACCGGTGAACACTGAAGCTTTCTTT. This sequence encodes CASSPPVNTEAFF.

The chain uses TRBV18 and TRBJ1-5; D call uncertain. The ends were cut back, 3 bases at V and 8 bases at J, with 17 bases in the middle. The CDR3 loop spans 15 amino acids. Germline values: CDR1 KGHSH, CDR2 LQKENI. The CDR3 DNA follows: TGTGCCAGCTCACCCATCGCTGGGCTTTTAGAGCCCCAGCATTTT. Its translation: CASSPIAGLLEPQHF.

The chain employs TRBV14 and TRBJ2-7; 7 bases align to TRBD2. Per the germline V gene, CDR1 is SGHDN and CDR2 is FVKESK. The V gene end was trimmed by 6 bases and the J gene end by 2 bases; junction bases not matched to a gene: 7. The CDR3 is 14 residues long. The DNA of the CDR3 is TGTGCCAGCAGGCCAACTAGCGACCCCTACGAGCAGTACTTC. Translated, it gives CASRPTSDPYEQYF.